This entry is about one TCR beta chain. The sample comes from a study of cytomegalovirus exposure and HLA in healthy donors. This CDR3 has 15 residues. Trimming removed 1 base at V and 5 bases at J, with 13 bases between. Germline V gives CDR1 SGHRS, CDR2 YFSETQ. Amplification used 60 Vbeta primers and 13 Jbeta primers. The repertoire was sequenced with immunoSEQ multiplex PCR; TCRdb's copy has only in-frame clones and lacks some. The table shows more than 85,000 clones, with around 80% occurring only once. The chain couples TRBV5-1 to TRBJ2-1; D is unresolved. The clonotype originates from a woman between 18 and 29 years old in good health and CMV-seronegative. Sequenced input: PBMCs. The CDR3 bases are TGCGCCAGCAGCTTGACAAGACTTAGGAACAATGAGCAGTTCTTC. This gives the protein CASSLTRLRNNEQFF.